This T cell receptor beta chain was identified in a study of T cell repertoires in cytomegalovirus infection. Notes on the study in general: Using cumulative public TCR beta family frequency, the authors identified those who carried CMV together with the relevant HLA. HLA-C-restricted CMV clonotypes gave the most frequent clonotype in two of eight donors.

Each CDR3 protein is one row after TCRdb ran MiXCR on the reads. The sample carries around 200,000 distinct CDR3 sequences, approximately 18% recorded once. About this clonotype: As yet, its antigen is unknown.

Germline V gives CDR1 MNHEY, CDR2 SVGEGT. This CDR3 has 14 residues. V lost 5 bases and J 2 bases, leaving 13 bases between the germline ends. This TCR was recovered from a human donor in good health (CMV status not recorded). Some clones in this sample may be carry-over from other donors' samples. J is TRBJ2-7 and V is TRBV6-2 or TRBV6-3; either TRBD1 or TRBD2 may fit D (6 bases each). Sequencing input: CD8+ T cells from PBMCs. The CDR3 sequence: CASSPQGGAYEQYF. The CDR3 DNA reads TGTGCCAGCAGTCCACAGGGAGGAGCCTACGAGCAGTACTTC.